Listed below are T cell receptor beta chains from one sample, sequenced in a study of T cell changes during pregnancy in multiple sclerosis. This table comes from immunoSEQ multiplex PCR, and its TCRdb copy is limited to in-frame clones, with some not included. The profile shows under 100,000 clones, approximately 90% of them singletons. The specimen comprised peripheral blood, sampled in the first trimester of pregnancy. The origin of the receptors is a female donor in good health, enrolled as a control in a pregnancy study. The CDR3 runs from the conserved cysteine through the conserved F or W. D genes are given only for firm matches. Not all rows give a size; the values are once, few, many and, for expanded clones, a class.

D gene: NA
J gene: TRBJ1-2
clone size: once
V gene: TRBV28
CDR3 protein: CASIPGHNYGYTF
CDR3 DNA: TGTGCCAGCATCCCGGGACACAACTATGGCTACACCTTC

D gene: NA
J gene: TRBJ1-1
clone size: NA
V gene: TRBV5-1
CDR3 protein: CASSVDSYTEAFF
CDR3 DNA: TGCGCCAGCAGCGTCGACAGTTACACTGAAGCTTTCTTT

D gene: TRBD1
J gene: TRBJ2-1
clone size: NA
V gene: TRBV4-1
CDR3 protein: CASSQAGVRGSEQFF
CDR3 DNA: TGCGCCAGCAGCCAAGCAGGGGTCAGGGGGTCTGAGCAGTTCTTC

D gene: NA
J gene: TRBJ1-2
clone size: once
V gene: TRBV5-1
CDR3 protein: CASSRIDSNYGYTF
CDR3 DNA: TGCGCCAGCAGCCGAATAGACAGTAACTATGGCTACACCTTC

D gene: NA
J gene: TRBJ2-2
clone size: few
V gene: TRBV6-4
CDR3 protein: CASSDSGNSGTGELFF
CDR3 DNA: TGTGCCAGCAGTGACTCGGGCAATTCCGGCACCGGGGAGCTGTTTTTT

D gene: NA
J gene: TRBJ2-5
clone size: NA
V gene: TRBV4-1
CDR3 protein: CASSQGFLQETQYF
CDR3 DNA: TGCGCCAGCAGCCAAGGTTTTCTCCAAGAGACCCAGTACTTC

D gene: TRBD1
J gene: TRBJ1-1
clone size: NA
V gene: TRBV11-1
CDR3 protein: CASSPQGEAEAFF
CDR3 DNA: TGTGCCAGCAGCCCACAGGGGGAGGCTGAAGCTTTCTTT

D gene: NA
J gene: TRBJ1-1
clone size: NA
V gene: TRBV11-1
CDR3 protein: CASSPAAGTEAFF
CDR3 DNA: TGTGCCAGCAGCCCCGCGGCGGGGACTGAAGCTTTCTTT

D gene: TRBD1
J gene: TRBJ1-5
clone size: NA
V gene: TRBV5-1
CDR3 protein: CASRPGDSLGQPQHF
CDR3 DNA: TGCGCCAGCAGGCCGGGGGACAGCCTGGGGCAGCCCCAGCATTTT

D gene: TRBD1
J gene: TRBJ1-1
clone size: NA
V gene: TRBV9
CDR3 protein: CASSGRDRGPLATEAFF
CDR3 DNA: TGTGCCAGCAGCGGACGGGACAGGGGGCCCCTCGCAACTGAAGCTTTCTTT

D gene: NA
J gene: TRBJ1-3
clone size: NA
V gene: TRBV9
CDR3 protein: CASSVDNYSGNTIYF
CDR3 DNA: TGTGCCAGCAGCGTAGACAATTATTCTGGAAACACCATATATTTT

D gene: NA
J gene: TRBJ1-5
clone size: NA
V gene: TRBV28
CDR3 protein: CASSTRGRPQHF
CDR3 DNA: TGTGCCAGCAGTACCCGTGGGCGGCCCCAGCATTTT

D gene: NA
J gene: TRBJ2-5
clone size: NA
V gene: TRBV30
CDR3 protein: CAWSAGLEETPYF
CDR3 DNA: TGTGCCTGGAGCGCCGGACTGGAAGAGACCCCGTACTTC

D gene: TRBD2
J gene: TRBJ2-1
clone size: NA
V gene: TRBV7-9
CDR3 protein: CASSLGGSHNEQFF
CDR3 DNA: TGTGCCAGCAGCTTGGGGGGGAGCCACAATGAGCAGTTCTTC

D gene: NA
J gene: TRBJ2-2
clone size: NA
V gene: TRBV7-3
CDR3 protein: CASSLATRGNTGELFF
CDR3 DNA: TGTGCCAGCAGCTTAGCTACCAGGGGCAACACCGGGGAGCTGTTTTTT

D gene: NA
J gene: TRBJ2-1
clone size: NA
V gene: TRBV4-1
CDR3 protein: CASSQARSSYNEQFF
CDR3 DNA: TGCGCCAGCAGCCAAGCGAGAAGCTCCTACAATGAGCAGTTCTTC

D gene: NA
J gene: TRBJ1-1
clone size: NA
V gene: TRBV5-1
CDR3 protein: CASSLEGERVEAFF
CDR3 DNA: TGCGCCAGCAGCTTGGAGGGGGAACGGGTTGAAGCTTTCTTT

D gene: NA
J gene: TRBJ1-1
clone size: NA
V gene: TRBV28
CDR3 protein: CASTLMALNTEAFF
CDR3 DNA: TGTGCCAGCACCTTAATGGCACTGAACACTGAAGCTTTCTTT

D gene: NA
J gene: TRBJ2-6
clone size: NA
V gene: TRBV5-1
CDR3 protein: CASTVSGANVLTF
CDR3 DNA: TGCGCCAGCACAGTCTCTGGGGCCAACGTCCTGACTTTC

D gene: NA
J gene: TRBJ2-2
clone size: few
V gene: TRBV2
CDR3 protein: CASSGQTGELFF
CDR3 DNA: TGTGCCAGCAGTGGGCAGACCGGGGAGCTGTTTTTT

D gene: TRBD2
J gene: TRBJ2-1
clone size: NA
V gene: TRBV4-3
CDR3 protein: CASSQDSGGSYNEQFF
CDR3 DNA: TGCGCCAGCAGCCAAGATTCGGGGGGGAGCTACAATGAGCAGTTCTTC

D gene: TRBD2
J gene: TRBJ2-3
clone size: NA
V gene: TRBV4-3
CDR3 protein: CASSQDLGFGGGSSTDTQYF
CDR3 DNA: TGCGCCAGCAGCCAAGATTTGGGGTTCGGGGGGGGGTCTAGCACAGATACGCAGTATTTT

D gene: TRBD1
J gene: TRBJ1-1
clone size: NA
V gene: TRBV4-3
CDR3 protein: CASSQERGLKAFF
CDR3 DNA: TGCGCCAGCAGCCAAGAAAGGGGGCTGAAAGCTTTCTTT

D gene: TRBD1
J gene: TRBJ1-4
clone size: NA
V gene: TRBV6-5
CDR3 protein: CASSPRTGGNEKLFF
CDR3 DNA: TGTGCCAGCAGTCCCCGGACAGGGGGGAATGAAAAACTGTTTTTT

D gene: NA
J gene: TRBJ2-4
clone size: NA
V gene: TRBV4-3
CDR3 protein: CASSPFSVLASKNIQYF
CDR3 DNA: TGCGCCAGCAGCCCCTTTAGTGTACTAGCATCCAAAAACATTCAGTACTTC

D gene: NA
J gene: TRBJ2-7
clone size: NA
V gene: TRBV7-2
CDR3 protein: CASSFGHSFYEQYF
CDR3 DNA: TGTGCCAGCAGCTTCGGACACTCCTTCTACGAGCAGTACTTC

D gene: NA
J gene: TRBJ1-1
clone size: NA
V gene: TRBV5-6
CDR3 protein: CASSLGGEATEAFF
CDR3 DNA: TGTGCCAGCAGCTTGGGAGGGGAGGCAACTGAAGCTTTCTTT

D gene: TRBD1
J gene: TRBJ1-2
clone size: NA
V gene: TRBV6-5
CDR3 protein: CASTRQGIDYGYTF
CDR3 DNA: TGTGCCAGCACCAGACAGGGTATAGACTATGGCTACACCTTC

D gene: NA
J gene: TRBJ2-7
clone size: NA
V gene: TRBV4-3
CDR3 protein: CASSQVARDTYEQYF
CDR3 DNA: TGCGCCAGCAGCCAAGTCGCCCGGGACACCTACGAGCAGTACTTC

D gene: NA
J gene: TRBJ1-3
clone size: NA
V gene: TRBV7-2
CDR3 protein: CASSRGAGGNTIYF
CDR3 DNA: TGTGCCAGCAGCCGGGGGGCGGGTGGAAACACCATATATTTT

D gene: TRBD1
J gene: TRBJ2-2
clone size: NA
V gene: TRBV7-9
CDR3 protein: CASSGRTGENTGELFF
CDR3 DNA: TGTGCCAGCAGCGGGCGGACAGGAGAGAACACCGGGGAGCTGTTTTTT

D gene: NA
J gene: TRBJ1-6
clone size: NA
V gene: TRBV9
CDR3 protein: CASSLRQADSPLHF
CDR3 DNA: TGTGCCAGCAGCCTCCGACAGGCGGATTCACCCCTCCACTTT

D gene: NA
J gene: TRBJ1-2
clone size: few
V gene: TRBV7-2
CDR3 protein: CASSRITGTSGYGYTF
CDR3 DNA: TGTGCCAGCAGCCGCATCACAGGGACCTCGGGCTATGGCTACACCTTC

D gene: NA
J gene: TRBJ1-4
clone size: NA
V gene: TRBV7-3
CDR3 protein: CASSLGGPAGITNEKLFF
CDR3 DNA: TGTGCCAGCAGCTTAGGAGGGCCGGCGGGGATAACTAATGAAAAACTGTTTTTT

D gene: NA
J gene: TRBJ1-2
clone size: NA
V gene: TRBV4-3
CDR3 protein: CASSQGGDGIYYGYTF
CDR3 DNA: TGCGCCAGCAGCCAAGGGGGAGACGGGATTTACTATGGCTACACCTTC

D gene: TRBD1
J gene: TRBJ1-6
clone size: NA
V gene: TRBV7-8
CDR3 protein: CASSLVRGTGLNSPLHF
CDR3 DNA: TGTGCCAGCAGCTTAGTACGAGGGACAGGGTTGAATTCACCCCTCCACTTT

D gene: NA
J gene: TRBJ2-3
clone size: few
V gene: TRBV4-3
CDR3 protein: CASSQDGGFGLSHTDTQYF
CDR3 DNA: TGCGCCAGCAGCCAAGATGGGGGGTTCGGGCTATCGCACACAGATACGCAGTATTTT

D gene: TRBD1
J gene: TRBJ1-4
clone size: NA
V gene: TRBV9
CDR3 protein: CASSVGVRGRGEKLFF
CDR3 DNA: TGTGCCAGCAGCGTAGGGGTGAGGGGGCGAGGAGAAAAACTGTTTTTT

D gene: NA
J gene: TRBJ1-2
clone size: NA
V gene: TRBV5-1
CDR3 protein: CASSLGGSGNGYTF
CDR3 DNA: TGCGCCAGCAGCTTGGGGGGTTCGGGGAATGGCTACACCTTC

D gene: NA
J gene: TRBJ1-2
clone size: NA
V gene: TRBV6-5
CDR3 protein: CASSRTSGTYGYTF
CDR3 DNA: TGTGCCAGCAGCCGAACCTCAGGAACCTATGGCTACACCTTC

D gene: TRBD1
J gene: TRBJ2-7
clone size: NA
V gene: TRBV6-1
CDR3 protein: CASSEGDRSSSYEQYF
CDR3 DNA: TGTGCCAGCAGTGAAGGGGACAGATCAAGCTCCTACGAGCAGTACTTC